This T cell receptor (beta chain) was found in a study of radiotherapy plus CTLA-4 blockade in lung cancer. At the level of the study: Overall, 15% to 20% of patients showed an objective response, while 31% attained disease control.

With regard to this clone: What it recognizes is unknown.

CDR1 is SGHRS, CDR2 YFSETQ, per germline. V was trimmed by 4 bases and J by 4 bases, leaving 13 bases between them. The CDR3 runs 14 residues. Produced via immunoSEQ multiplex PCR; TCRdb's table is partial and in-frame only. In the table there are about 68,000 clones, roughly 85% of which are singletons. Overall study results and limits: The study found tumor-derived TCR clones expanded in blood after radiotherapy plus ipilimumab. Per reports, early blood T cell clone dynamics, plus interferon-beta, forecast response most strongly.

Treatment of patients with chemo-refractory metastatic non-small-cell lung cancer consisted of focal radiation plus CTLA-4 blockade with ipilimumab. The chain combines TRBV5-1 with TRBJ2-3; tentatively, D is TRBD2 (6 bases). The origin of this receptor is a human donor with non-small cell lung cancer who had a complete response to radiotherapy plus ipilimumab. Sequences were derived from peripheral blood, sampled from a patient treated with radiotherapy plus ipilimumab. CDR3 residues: CASSILAGADTQYF. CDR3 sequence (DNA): TGCGCCAGCAGCATACTAGCTGGAGCAGATACGCAGTATTTT.